The 4 T cell receptor beta chains in this list originate from one sample, sequenced in a study of PD-L1 blockade in urothelial cancer. The time point here: peripheral blood 6 weeks after treatment start. TCRdb's table, derived via immunoSEQ multiplex PCR, lists solely in-frame clones and lacks some. The sample has 100,000 to 150,000 clones; about 82% are singletons. The input for sequencing was PBMCs, taken around atezolizumab (anti-PD-L1) treatment. These receptor sequences come from a man aged 45-65 years with urothelial cancer.

About this clone: Within the sample, other DNA sequences also encode this same CDR3. V is TRBV9 and J is TRBJ2-1; TRBD2 matches at 9 bases. Trimming took 3 bases from V and 0 from J; bases not matched to a gene: 1. Germline V gives CDR1 SGDLS, CDR2 YYNGEE. The CDR3 loop spans 15 amino acids. The CDR3 is CASSASGISYNEQFF. Here the CDR3 DNA reads TGTGCCAGCAGCGCTAGCGGGATCTCCTACAATGAGCAGTTCTTC. The full variable domain, in which reference TRBV9 and TRBJ2-1 provide the parts outside the CDR3, is DSGVTQTPKHLITATGQRVTLRCSPRSGDLSVYWYQQSLDQGLQFLIQYYNGEERAKGNILERFSAQQFPDLHSELNLSSLELGDSALYFCASSASGISYNEQFFGPGTRLTVL.

V is TRBV4-1 and J is TRBJ2-5, with TRBD1 as a possible D gene (6 bases). V was trimmed by 4 bases and J by 2 bases, leaving 14 bases between them. Germline V gives CDR1 MGHRA, CDR2 YSYEKL. The CDR3 spans 15 residues. As DNA, the CDR3 is TGCGCCAGCAGCCCGGGACACCAGACACAAGAGACCCAGTACTTC. Amino acids: CASSPGHQTQETQYF.

The chain has TRBV28 and TRBJ2-2; D possibly corresponds to TRBD2 (6 bases). The V gene lost 11 bases and the J gene lost 7 bases, with 20 bases spanning the gap. Germline-derived CDR1 and CDR2 are MDHEN and SYDVKM. The CDR3 consists of 14 residues. Here the CDR3 reads CACSQGLRNGELFF. The CDR3 DNA reads TGTGCCTGCTCTCAGGGACTTCGGAACGGGGAGCTGTTTTTT.

The DNA for the CDR3 is TGCGCCAGCAGCCAGTCGACAGGTGGTCATGAAAAACTGTTTTTT. As protein: CASSQSTGGHEKLFF. This chain uses TRBV4-1 with TRBJ1-4, with D maybe TRBD1 (6 bases). CDR3 length: 15 residues. Trimming shortened V by 3 bases and J by 6 bases, and 14 bases separated the two germline ends. The germline CDR1 and CDR2 sequences are MGHRA and YSYEKL.